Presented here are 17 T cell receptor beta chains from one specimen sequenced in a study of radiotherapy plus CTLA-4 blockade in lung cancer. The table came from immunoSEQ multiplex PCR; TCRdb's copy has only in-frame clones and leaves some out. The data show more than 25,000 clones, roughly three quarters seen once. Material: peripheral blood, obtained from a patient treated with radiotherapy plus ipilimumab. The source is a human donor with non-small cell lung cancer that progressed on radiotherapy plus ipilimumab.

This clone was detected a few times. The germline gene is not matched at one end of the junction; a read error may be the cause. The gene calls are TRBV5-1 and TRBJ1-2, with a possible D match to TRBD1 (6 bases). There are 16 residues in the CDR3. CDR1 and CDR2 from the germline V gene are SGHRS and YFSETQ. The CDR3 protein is CARSWGAGASERGYTF. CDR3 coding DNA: TGCGCCCGCAGCTGGGGGGCAGGGGCCAGTGAGAGGGGCTACACCTTC.

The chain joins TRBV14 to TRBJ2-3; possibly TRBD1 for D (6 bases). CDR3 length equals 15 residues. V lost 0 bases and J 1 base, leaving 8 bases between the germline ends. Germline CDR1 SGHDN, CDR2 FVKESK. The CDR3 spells CASSQERTGTDTQYF. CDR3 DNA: TGTGCCAGCAGCCAAGAGCGGACAGGCACAGATACGCAGTATTTT.

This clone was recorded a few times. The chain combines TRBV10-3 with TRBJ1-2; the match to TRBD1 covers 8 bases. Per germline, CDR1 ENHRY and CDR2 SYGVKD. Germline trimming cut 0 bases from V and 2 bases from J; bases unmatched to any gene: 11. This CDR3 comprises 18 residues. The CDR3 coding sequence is TGTGCCATCAGTGAGTCGGAAAGCGGACAGGGTAAAAACTATGGCTACACCTTC. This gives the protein CAISESESGQGKNYGYTF.

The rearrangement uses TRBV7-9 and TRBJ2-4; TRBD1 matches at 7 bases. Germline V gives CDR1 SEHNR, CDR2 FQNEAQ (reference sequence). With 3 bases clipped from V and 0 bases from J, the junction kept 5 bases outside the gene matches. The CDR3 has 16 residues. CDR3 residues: CASSFGDSLAKNIQYF. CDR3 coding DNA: TGTGCCAGCAGCTTTGGGGACAGCTTAGCCAAAAACATTCAGTACTTC.

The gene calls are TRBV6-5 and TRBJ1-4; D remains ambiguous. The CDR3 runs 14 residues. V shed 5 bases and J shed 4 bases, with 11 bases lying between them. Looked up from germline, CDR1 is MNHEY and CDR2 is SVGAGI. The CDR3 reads CASSRTVNNEKLFF. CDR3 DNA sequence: TGTGCCAGCAGTCGTACGGTGAATAATGAAAAACTGTTTTTT.

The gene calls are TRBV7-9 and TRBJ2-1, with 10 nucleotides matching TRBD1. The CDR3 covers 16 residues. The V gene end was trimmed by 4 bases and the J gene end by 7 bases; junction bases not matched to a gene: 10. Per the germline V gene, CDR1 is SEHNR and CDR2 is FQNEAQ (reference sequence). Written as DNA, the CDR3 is TGTGCCAGCAGCTCCGGGACAGGGGAGGAATGGAATGAGCAGTTCTTC. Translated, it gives CASSSGTGEEWNEQFF.

Here the CDR3 reads CASSPPGQQETQYF. DNA for the CDR3: TGTGCCAGCAGTCCCCCGGGACAGCAAGAGACCCAGTACTTC. The chain couples TRBV28 to TRBJ2-5; 7 nucleotides align to TRBD1. The CDR3 is 14 residues long. In germline, CDR1 is MDHEN, CDR2 SYDVKM. With 5 bases clipped from V and 2 bases from J, the junction kept 5 bases outside the gene matches. Full variable domain (missing parts from reference TRBV28 and TRBJ2-5): DVKVTQSSRYLVKRTGEKVFLECVQDMDHENMFWYRQDPGLGLRLIYFSYDVKMKEKGDIPEGYSVSREKKERFSLILESASTNQTSMYLCASSPPGQQETQYFGPGTRLLVL.

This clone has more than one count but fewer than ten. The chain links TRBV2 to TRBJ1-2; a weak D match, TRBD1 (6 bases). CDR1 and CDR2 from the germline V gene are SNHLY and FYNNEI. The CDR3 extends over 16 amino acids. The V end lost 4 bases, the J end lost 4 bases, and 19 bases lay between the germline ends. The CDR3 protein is CASSVGRGGQVYGYTF. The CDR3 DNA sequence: TGTGCCAGCAGTGTGGGGAGAGGGGGTCAGGTCTATGGCTACACCTTC.

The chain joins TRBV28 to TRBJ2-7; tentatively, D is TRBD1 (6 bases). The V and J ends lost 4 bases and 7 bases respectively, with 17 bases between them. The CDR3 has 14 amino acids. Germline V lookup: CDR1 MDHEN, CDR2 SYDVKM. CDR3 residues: CASSSLRGMGEQYF. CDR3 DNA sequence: TGTGCCAGCAGTTCCCTTAGGGGGATGGGGGAGCAGTACTTC.

CDR3 DNA: TGTGCCAGCAGTGGACGGACGAACACTGAAGCTTTCTTT. It is translated as CASSGRTNTEAFF. The gene calls are TRBV2 and TRBJ1-1; D is unclear. The CDR3 has 13 amino acids. The V gene's germline CDR1 is SNHLY and CDR2 FYNNEI. Trimming left V 4 bases short and J 1 base short, with 7 bases between.

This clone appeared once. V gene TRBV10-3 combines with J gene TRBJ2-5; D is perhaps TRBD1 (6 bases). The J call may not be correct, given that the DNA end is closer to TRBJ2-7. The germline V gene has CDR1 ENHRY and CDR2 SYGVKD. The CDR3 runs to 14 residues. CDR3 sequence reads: CAISERGRGDEQYF. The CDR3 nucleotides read TGTGCCATCAGTGAGAGAGGCAGGGGAGACGAGCAGTACTTC.

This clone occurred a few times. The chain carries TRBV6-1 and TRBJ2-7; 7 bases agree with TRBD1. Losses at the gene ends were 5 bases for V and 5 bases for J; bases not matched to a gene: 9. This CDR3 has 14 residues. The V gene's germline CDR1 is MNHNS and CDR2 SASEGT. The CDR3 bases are TGTGCCAGCAGTTTACACAGGGGTTCCGACGAGCAGTACTTC. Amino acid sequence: CASSLHRGSDEQYF.

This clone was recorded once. CDR3 amino acids: CASRPPGTGNNEQFF. The CDR3, as DNA: TGTGCCAGCAGACCTCCCGGGACAGGGAACAATGAGCAGTTCTTC. The chain couples TRBV27 to TRBJ2-1; 9 bases agree with TRBD1. Germline CDR1 and CDR2: MNHEY and SMNVEV (reference sequence). V lost 6 bases and J lost 5; bases outside the gene matches: 8. This CDR3 contains 15 residues.

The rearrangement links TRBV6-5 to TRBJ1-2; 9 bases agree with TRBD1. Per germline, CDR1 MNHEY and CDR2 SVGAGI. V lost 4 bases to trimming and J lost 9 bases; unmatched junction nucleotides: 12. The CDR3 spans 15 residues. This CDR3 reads CASSSLSGQGWRYTF. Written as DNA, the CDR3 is TGTGCCAGCAGTTCTCTCTCGGGACAGGGTTGGCGCTACACCTTC.

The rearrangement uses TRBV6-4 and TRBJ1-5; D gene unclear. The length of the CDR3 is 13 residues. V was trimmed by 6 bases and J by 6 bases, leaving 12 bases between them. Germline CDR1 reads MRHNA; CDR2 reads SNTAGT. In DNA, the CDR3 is TGTGCCAGCAGCGGGAGGGCAGGTCAGCCCCAGCATTTT. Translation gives CASSGRAGQPQHF.

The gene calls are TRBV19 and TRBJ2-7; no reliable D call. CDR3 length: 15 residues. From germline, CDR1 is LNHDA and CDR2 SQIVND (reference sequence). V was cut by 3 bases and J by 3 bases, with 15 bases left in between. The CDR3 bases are TGTGCCAGTAGTATGAAGGCGGCAGTCAACTACGAGCAGTACTTC. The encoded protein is CASSMKAAVNYEQYF.

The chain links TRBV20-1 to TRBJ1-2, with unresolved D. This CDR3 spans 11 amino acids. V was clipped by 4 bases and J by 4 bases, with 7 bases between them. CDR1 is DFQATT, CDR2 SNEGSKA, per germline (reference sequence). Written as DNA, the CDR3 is TGCAGTGCTACCAGCTCCTATGGCTACACCTTC. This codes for CSATSSYGYTF.